Ten or more counts support the clone carrying this TCR beta chain. Its target is unknown. This specimen belongs to a study of early T cells in non-severe SARS-CoV-2 infection. Study-level information: Alpha and beta chains were unpaired, from unsorted whole-blood bulk RNA.

Individual cDNA molecules were tagged with unique molecular identifiers, the study reported. TCRdb reprocessed the 5' RACE reads with MiXCR, giving one entry per CDR3 protein. Among about 58,000 distinct CDR3 sequences listed, roughly an eighth were seen once. General observations from the study: VDJdb-based matching was biased toward anti-spike CD8 responses and missed private and CD4 specificities.

The sequenced sample was whole blood. This TCR was sampled from an adult who was a healthcare worker with PCR-confirmed SARS-CoV-2 infection or an uninfected control (not recorded which).

CDR3 sequence reads: CASSFSGYGYTF. CDR3 nucleotide sequence: TGTGCCAGCAGCTTTTCGGGCTATGGCTACACCTTC. V gene TRBV7-2 combines with J gene TRBJ1-2; D is uncertain. Deletions cut 3 bases from V and 4 bases from J, with 6 bases between. This CDR3 comprises 12 residues. Germline-derived CDR1 and CDR2 are SGHTA and FQGNSA.